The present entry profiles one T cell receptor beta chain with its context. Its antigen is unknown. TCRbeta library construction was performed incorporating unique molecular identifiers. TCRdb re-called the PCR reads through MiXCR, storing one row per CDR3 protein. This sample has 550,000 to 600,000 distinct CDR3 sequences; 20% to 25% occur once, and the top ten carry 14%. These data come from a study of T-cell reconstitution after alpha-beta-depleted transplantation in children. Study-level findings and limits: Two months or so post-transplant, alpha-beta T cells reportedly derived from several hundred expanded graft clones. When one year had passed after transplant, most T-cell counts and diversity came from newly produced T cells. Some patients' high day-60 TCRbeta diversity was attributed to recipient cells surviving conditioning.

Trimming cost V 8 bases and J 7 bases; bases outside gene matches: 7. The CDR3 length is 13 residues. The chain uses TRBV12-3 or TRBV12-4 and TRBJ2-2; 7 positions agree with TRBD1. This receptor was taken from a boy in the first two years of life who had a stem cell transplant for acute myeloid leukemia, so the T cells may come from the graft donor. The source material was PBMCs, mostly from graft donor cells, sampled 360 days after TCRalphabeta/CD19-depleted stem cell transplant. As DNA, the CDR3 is TGTGCCAGCTGCTACAGGGGCCGCGGGGAGCTGTTTTTT. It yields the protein CASCYRGRGELFF.